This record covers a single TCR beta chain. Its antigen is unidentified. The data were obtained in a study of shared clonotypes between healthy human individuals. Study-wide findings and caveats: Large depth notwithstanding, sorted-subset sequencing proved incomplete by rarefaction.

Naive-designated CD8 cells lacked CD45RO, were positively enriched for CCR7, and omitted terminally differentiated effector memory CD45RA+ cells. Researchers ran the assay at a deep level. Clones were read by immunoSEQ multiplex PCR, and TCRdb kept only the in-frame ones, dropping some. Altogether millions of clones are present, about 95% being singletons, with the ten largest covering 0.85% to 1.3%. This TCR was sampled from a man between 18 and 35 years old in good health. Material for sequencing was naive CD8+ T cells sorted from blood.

The CDR3 sequence is CASSALIDEQFF. CDR3 coding DNA: TGTGCCAGCAGCGCCCTAATCGATGAGCAGTTCTTC. The J gene is TRBJ2-1, the V gene TRBV14; no reliable D call. Germline loops: CDR1 SGHDN, CDR2 FVKESK. V was clipped by 5 bases and J by 8 bases, with 10 bases between them. This CDR3 is 12 amino acids long.